This paragraph covers one T cell receptor (beta chain) sequence. The same CDR3 can be traced to other DNA sequences in this sample. Germline-derived CDR1 and CDR2 are KGHSH and LQKENI. The CDR3 loop spans 15 amino acids. V was pared by 6 bases and J by 2 bases, with 6 bases of the junction left unmatched. The source of the sample is a study of T cell changes during pregnancy in multiple sclerosis. Data came from immunoSEQ multiplex PCR; TCRdb stores just in-frame clones and leaves some out. Here the sample spans approximately 85,000 clones, approximately 94% being singletons. This rearrangement joins TRBV18 to TRBJ2-5; 10 bases map to TRBD2. The source is a female donor with multiple sclerosis, enrolled in a pregnancy study. The starting material was peripheral blood, obtained in the third trimester of pregnancy. The CDR3 loop reads CASSPSGGRQETQYF. In DNA, the CDR3 is TGTGCCAGCTCGCCTAGCGGGGGCAGGCAAGAGACCCAGTACTTC. The full variable domain, rest sourced from reference TRBV18 and TRBJ2-5, is NAGVMQNPRHLVRRRGQEARLRCSPMKGHSHVYWYRQLPEEGLKFMVYLQKENIIDESGMPKERFSAEFPKEGPSILRIQQVVRGDSAAYFCASSPSGGRQETQYFGPGTRLLVL.